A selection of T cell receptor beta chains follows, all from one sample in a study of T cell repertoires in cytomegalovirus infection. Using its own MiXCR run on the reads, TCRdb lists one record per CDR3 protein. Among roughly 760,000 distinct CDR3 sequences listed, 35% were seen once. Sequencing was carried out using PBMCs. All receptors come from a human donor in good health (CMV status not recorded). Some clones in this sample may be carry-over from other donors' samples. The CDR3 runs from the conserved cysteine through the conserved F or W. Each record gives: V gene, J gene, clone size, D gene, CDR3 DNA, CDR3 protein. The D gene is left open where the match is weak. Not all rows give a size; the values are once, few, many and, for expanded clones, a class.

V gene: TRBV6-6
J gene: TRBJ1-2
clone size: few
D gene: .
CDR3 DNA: TGTGCCAGCAGTGAGAGGAACTATGGCTACACCTTC
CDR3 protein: CASSERNYGYTF

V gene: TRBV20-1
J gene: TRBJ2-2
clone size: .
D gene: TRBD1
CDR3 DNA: TGCAGTGCCAACAGGGGGCAGCGCGGGGAGCTGTTTTTT
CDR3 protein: CSANRGQRGELFF

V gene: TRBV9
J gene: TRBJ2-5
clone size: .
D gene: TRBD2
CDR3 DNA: TGTGCCAGAAGCGGACGGCTTTCTAGCGGGATCGGGTTGCGGACCCAGTACTTC
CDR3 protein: CARSGRLSSGIGLRTQYF

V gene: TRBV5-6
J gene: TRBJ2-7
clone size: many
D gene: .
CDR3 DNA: TGTGCCAGCAGCTACGCCCACGAGCAGTACTTC
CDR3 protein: CASSYAHEQYF

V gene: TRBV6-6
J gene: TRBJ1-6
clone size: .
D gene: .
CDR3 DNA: TGTGCCAGCAGTTACTCCGGGACTCCGACAGGAGCATTTAATTCACCCCTCCACTTT
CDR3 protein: CASSYSGTPTGAFNSPLHF

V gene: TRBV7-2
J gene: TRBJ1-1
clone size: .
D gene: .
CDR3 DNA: TGTGCCAGCAGCTCCGACCCTGTCCCGAGCACTGAAGCTTTCTTT
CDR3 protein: CASSSDPVPSTEAFF

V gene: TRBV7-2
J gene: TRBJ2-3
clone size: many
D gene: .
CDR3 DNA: TGTGCCAGCAGCTTAACGGGGCTAAGCACAGATACGCAGTATTTT
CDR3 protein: CASSLTGLSTDTQYF

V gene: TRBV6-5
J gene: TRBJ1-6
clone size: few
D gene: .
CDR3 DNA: TGTGCCAGCAGTTATCGACAACCGGGGACACCCCTCCACTTT
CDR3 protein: CASSYRQPGTPLHF

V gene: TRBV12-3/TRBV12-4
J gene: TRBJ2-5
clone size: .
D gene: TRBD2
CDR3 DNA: TGTGCCAGCAGTTTCCGCGGGGGTATCCGTGAGACCCAGTACTTC
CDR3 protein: CASSFRGGIRETQYF

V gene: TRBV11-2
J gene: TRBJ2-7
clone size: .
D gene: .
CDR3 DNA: TGTGCCAGCAGCACCCGACGCCAGGGCGAGCAGTACTTC
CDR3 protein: CASSTRRQGEQYF